The clone carrying this T cell receptor (beta chain) showed up just a few times. The antigen is not known. Sorted CD4+ subsets: naive, central memory, regulatory, stem cell-like memory (CD45RO/CCR7/CD25/CD127/CD95/CD27 panel). The data stem from a study of beta chain features in type 1 diabetes. Study findings and constraints: Amplification by PCR could prefer shorter templates, with the same effect in patients and controls. Type 1 diabetes patients showed fewer insertions and more deletions at VDJ junctions. Sequencing from cDNA could over-represent high-TCR-expressing cells.

TCRB transcripts that were expressed got sequenced, as all of the isolated RNA had been reverse transcribed. The data were produced by immunoSEQ multiplex PCR, yet TCRdb's version contains in-frame clones alone and is incomplete. Among under 950,000 clones, roughly a sixth were seen once, and the ten largest hold 0.023%. This clonotype originated in a young woman in good health. Specimen: naive CD4+ T cells from blood.

CDR3 amino acids: CASSNAGTSVSYNEQFF. The CDR3 DNA is TGTGCCAGCAGCAACGCCGGGACTAGCGTATCCTACAATGAGCAGTTCTTC. The rearrangement joins TRBV5-4 to TRBJ2-1; 10 bases map to TRBD2. The CDR3 loop spans 17 amino acids. Per germline, CDR1 SGHNT and CDR2 YYREEE (reference sequence). The junction had 8 bases not matched to a gene; V was cut back by 4 bases and J by 1 base.